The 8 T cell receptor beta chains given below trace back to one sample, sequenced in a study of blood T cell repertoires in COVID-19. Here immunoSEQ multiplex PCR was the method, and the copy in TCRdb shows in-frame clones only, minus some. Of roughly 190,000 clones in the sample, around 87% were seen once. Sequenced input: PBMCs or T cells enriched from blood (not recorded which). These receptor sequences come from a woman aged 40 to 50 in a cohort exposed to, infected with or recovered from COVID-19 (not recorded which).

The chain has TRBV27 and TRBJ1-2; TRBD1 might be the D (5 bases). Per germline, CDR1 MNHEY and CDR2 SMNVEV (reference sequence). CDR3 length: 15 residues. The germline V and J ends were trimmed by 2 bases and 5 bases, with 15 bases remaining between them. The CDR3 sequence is CASSLASGGYYGYTF. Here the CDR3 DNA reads TGTGCCAGCAGTTTAGCGTCGGGGGGTTATTATGGCTACACCTTC.

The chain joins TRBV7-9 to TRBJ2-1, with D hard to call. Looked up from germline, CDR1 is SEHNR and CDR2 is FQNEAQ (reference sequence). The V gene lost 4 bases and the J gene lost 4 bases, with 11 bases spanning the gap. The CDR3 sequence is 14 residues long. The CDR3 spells CASSSRHQYNEQFF. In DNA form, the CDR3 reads TGTGCCAGCAGCTCCAGACACCAATACAATGAGCAGTTCTTC.

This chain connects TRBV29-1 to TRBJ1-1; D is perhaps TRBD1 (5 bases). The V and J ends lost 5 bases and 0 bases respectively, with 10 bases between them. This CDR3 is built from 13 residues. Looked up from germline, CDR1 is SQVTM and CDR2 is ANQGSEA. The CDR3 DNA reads TGCAGCGTTTGGGGCCTCATGAACACTGAAGCTTTCTTT. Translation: CSVWGLMNTEAFF.

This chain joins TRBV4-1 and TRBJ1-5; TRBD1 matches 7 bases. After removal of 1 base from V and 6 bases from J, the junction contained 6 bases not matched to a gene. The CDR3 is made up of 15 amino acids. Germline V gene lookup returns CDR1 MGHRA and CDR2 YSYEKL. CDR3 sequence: CASSQGQGVGQPQHF. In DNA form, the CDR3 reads TGCGCCAGCAGCCAAGGACAGGGCGTGGGTCAGCCCCAGCATTTT.

CDR3 protein: CASSQDGTGRSSYNSPLHF. The CDR3 DNA is TGTGCCAGCAGCCAAGATGGGACAGGGAGAAGCTCCTATAATTCACCCCTCCACTTT. The chain employs TRBV3-1 (or the pseudogene TRBV3-2) and TRBJ1-6; 9 bases align to TRBD1. V was pared by 0 bases and J by 0 bases, with 6 bases of the junction left unmatched. The length of the CDR3 is 19 residues. Germline loops: CDR1 LGHDT, CDR2 YNNKEL (reference sequence).

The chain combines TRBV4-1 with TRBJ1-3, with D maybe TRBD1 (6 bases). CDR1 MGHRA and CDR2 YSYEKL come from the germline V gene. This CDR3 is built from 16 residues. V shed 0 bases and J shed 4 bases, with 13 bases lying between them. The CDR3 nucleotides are TGCGCCAGCAGCCAAGAATCGACGGGGGGCGGAAACACCATATATTTT. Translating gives CASSQESTGGGNTIYF.

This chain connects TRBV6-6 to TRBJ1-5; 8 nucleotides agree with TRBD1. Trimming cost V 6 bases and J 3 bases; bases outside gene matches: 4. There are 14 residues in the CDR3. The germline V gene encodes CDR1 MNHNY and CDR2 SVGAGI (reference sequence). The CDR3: CASRLGQANQPQHF. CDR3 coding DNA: TGTGCCAGCAGGTTGGGACAGGCCAATCAGCCCCAGCATTTT.

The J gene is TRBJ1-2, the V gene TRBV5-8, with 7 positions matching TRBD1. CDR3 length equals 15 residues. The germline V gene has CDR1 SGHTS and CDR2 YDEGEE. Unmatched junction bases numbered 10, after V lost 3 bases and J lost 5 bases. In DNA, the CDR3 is TGTGCCAGCAGCTCTCGACAGGGTCTGTCTTATGGCTACACCTTC. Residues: CASSSRQGLSYGYTF.